This T cell receptor beta chain was sequenced in a study of T cell responses to AZD1222 COVID-19 vaccine. Study as a whole: Both about-4-week and about-12-week second-dose recipients were combined. Study observations and caveats: White British people made up most donors, females outnumbered males, and clonal diversity was possibly underestimated. Receipt of two AZD1222 doses was followed by a rise in Spike-specific TCR breadth and depth.

The method was immunoSEQ multiplex PCR; TCRdb's version includes in-frame clones alone and lacks a portion of them. The data contain 150,000 or so clones, roughly nine tenths of them singletons. With regard to this clone: Its target is not known.

V trimming: 1 base; J trimming: 8 bases; junction bases outside the gene matches: 17. The germline V gene has CDR1 SGHTA and CDR2 FQGNSA. CDR3 length: 19 amino acids. The TCR was taken from an adult in good health. V gene TRBV7-2 combines with J gene TRBJ2-1, with TRBD2 matching over 10 bases. Sequences were derived from peripheral blood, sampled on day 0 of AZD1222 vaccination. CDR3 in amino acids: CASSLGVAALAGVWDEQFF. The CDR3 bases are TGTGCCAGCAGCTTAGGAGTTGCAGCTCTAGCGGGAGTTTGGGATGAGCAGTTCTTC.